These T cell receptor beta chains were read from a single sample in a study of technical replicates of blood from several donors. Produced via immunoSEQ multiplex PCR; TCRdb's table is partial and in-frame only. The sample lists around 80,000 clones, around 90% seen once, with around 0.37% in the top ten. The sequenced material came from T cells isolated from PBMCs. Every receptor here comes from a human donor in good health. Both conserved end residues are part of each CDR3. D genes are given only for firm matches. Size tells how often a clone was seen (once, few, many) or the class of an expanded clone, and some rows leave it out.

v_gene	j_gene	abundance	d_gene	CDR3nt	CDR3aa
TRBV11-2	TRBJ2-1	once	NA	TGTGCCAGCAGTAGGACACCTTACAATGAGCAGTTCTTC	CASSRTPYNEQFF
TRBV4-1	TRBJ2-5	NA	TRBD2	TGCGCCAGCAGCCCGGGACTAGCGGAGTACCAAGAGACCCAGTACTTC	CASSPGLAEYQETQYF
TRBV6-1	TRBJ2-5	once	NA	TGTGCCAGCAGTGAATCTGGTAACTGGAGAGAGACCCAGTACTTC	CASSESGNWRETQYF
TRBV7-3	TRBJ2-1	NA	TRBD2	TGTGCCAGCAGCCCCGGACTAGCGGGAATTGGCAATGAGCAGTTCTTC	CASSPGLAGIGNEQFF
TRBV9	TRBJ2-1	NA	TRBD2	TGTGCCAGCAGCCCTCGCCTAGGTAGCGGGGGGAATGAGCAGTTCTTC	CASSPRLGSGGNEQFF
TRBV7-9	TRBJ2-7	NA	NA	TGTGCCAGCAGCCATGGAAGGGGGGGTTTCGTCGAGCAGTACTTC	CASSHGRGGFVEQYF
TRBV7-2	TRBJ1-4	NA	TRBD1	TGTGCCAGCAGCCGGCCGAAAGGGACAGGGATGAGGGAAAAACTGTTTTTT	CASSRPKGTGMREKLFF
TRBV5-1	TRBJ2-7	NA	NA	TGCGCCAGCAGCTTGGGGGGCGGCGGGTTGGCAGGGACAAAAAACTACGAGCAGTACTTC	CASSLGGGGLAGTKNYEQYF
TRBV27	TRBJ2-7	NA	TRBD2	TGTGCCAGCAGCCCGGGAGGCCGCTACGAGCAGTACTTC	CASSPGGRYEQYF
TRBV5-1	TRBJ1-1	few	NA	TGCGCCAGCAGCTTACCAGGGCCAGCTTTCTTT	CASSLPGPAFF
TRBV28	TRBJ2-7	NA	NA	TGTGCCAGCATATCGGGCTACGAGCAGTACTTC	CASISGYEQYF
TRBV11-3	TRBJ1-4	NA	NA	TGTGCCAGCAGCTTACGGAGTGAAGGTGAAAAACTGTTTTTT	CASSLRSEGEKLFF
TRBV29-1	TRBJ1-2	NA	NA	TGCAGCGTTGACAGGGCAGCAGCTAACTATGGCTACACCTTC	CSVDRAAANYGYTF
TRBV30	TRBJ2-7	NA	NA	TGTGCCTGGAGTCTCGGGCAGGCGACTATCTACGAGCAGTACTTC	CAWSLGQATIYEQYF
TRBV28	TRBJ2-3	NA	TRBD2	TGTGCCAGCAGTCAAGCGGGAGCCCGTAGCAATACGCAGTATTTT	CASSQAGARSNTQYF
TRBV11-3	TRBJ2-1	NA	NA	TGTGCCAGCAGCCCGCGTGGTCCGATCTCGGAGCAGTTCTTC	CASSPRGPISEQFF
TRBV7-8	TRBJ2-7	NA	TRBD2	TGTGCCAGCAGCCGTAGACTAGCGGGAGACCACGAGCAGTACTTC	CASSRRLAGDHEQYF
TRBV10-2	TRBJ1-3	once	NA	TGCGCCAGCAGTGATCCGTCTGGAAACACCATATATTTT	CASSDPSGNTIYF
TRBV28	TRBJ2-2	NA	NA	TGTGCCAGCAGTTTTACTGGGGAGCTGTTTTTT	CASSFTGELFF
TRBV19	TRBJ1-5	NA	TRBD1	TGTGCCAGTACCTCCGGGGGACAGTCGAATCAGCCCCAGCATTTT	CASTSGGQSNQPQHF
TRBV19	TRBJ2-7	NA	NA	TGTGCCAGTAGTATTGTTCGACAGAGCTCCTACGAGCAGTACTTC	CASSIVRQSSYEQYF
TRBV27	TRBJ1-1	NA	NA	TGTGCCAGCAGTTTATTCGGGGGAGCCACTGAAGCTTTCTTT	CASSLFGGATEAFF
TRBV7-3	TRBJ2-5	NA	NA	TGTGCCAGCAGCTTGGGAGTAACGGAGACCCAGTACTTC	CASSLGVTETQYF